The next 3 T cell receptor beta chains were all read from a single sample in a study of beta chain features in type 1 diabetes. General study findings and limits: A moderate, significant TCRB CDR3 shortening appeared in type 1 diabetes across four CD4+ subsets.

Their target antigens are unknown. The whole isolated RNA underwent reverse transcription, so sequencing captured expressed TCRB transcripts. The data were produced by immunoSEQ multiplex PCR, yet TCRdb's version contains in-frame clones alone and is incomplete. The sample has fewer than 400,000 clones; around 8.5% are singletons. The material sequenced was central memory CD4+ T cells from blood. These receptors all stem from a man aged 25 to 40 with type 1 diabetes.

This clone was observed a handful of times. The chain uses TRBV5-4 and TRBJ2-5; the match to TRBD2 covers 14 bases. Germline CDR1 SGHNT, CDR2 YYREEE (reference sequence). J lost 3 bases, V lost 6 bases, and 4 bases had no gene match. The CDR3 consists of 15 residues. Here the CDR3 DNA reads TGTGCCAGCACCCTGGGACTAGCGGGGGAAGAGACCCAGTACTTC. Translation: CASTLGLAGEETQYF.

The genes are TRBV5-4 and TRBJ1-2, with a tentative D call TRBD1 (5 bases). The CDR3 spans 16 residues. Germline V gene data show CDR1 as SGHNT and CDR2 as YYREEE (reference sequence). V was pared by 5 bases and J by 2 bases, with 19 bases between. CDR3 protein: CASRGGHQELNYGYTF. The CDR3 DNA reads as TGTGCCAGCAGAGGCGGACACCAGGAGTTGAACTATGGCTACACCTTC.

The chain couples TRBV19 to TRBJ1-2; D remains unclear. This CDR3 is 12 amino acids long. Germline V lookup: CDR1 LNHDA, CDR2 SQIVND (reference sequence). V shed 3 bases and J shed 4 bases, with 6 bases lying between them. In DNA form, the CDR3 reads TGTGCCAGTAGTATGTCGGGCTATGGCTACACCTTC. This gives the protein CASSMSGYGYTF.